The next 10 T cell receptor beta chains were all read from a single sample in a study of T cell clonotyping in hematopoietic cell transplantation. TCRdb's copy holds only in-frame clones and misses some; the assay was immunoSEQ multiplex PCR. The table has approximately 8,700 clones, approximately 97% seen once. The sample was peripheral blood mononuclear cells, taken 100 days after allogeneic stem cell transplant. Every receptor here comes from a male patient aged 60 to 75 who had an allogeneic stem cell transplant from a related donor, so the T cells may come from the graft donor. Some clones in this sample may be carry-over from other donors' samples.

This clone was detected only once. This CDR3 is CASSPPGETQYF. DNA of the CDR3: TGTGCCAGCAGCCCCCCGGGGGAGACCCAGTACTTC. This rearrangement joins TRBV5-4 to TRBJ2-5; possible D gene TRBD2, 5 bases. Germline CDR1 reads SGHNT; CDR2 reads YYREEE (reference sequence). The CDR3 extends over 12 amino acids. V lost 4 bases, J lost 5 bases, and 9 bases lay in between.

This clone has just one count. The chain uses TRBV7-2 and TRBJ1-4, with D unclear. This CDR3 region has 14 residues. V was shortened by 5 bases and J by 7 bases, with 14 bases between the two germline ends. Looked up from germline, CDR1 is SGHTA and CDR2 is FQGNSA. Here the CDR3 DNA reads TGTGCCAGCAGCCATGGACTACGGGGTGAAAAACTGTTTTTT. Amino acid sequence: CASSHGLRGEKLFF.

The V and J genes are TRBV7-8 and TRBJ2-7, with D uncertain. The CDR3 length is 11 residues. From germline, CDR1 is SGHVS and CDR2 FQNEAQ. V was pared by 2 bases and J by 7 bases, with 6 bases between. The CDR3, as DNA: TGTGCCAGCAGCTTATCTTTGGAGCAGTACTTC. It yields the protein CASSLSLEQYF.

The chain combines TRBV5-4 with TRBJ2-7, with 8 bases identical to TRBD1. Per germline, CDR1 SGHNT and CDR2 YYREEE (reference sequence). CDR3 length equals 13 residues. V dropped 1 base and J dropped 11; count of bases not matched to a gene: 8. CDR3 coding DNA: TGTGCCAGCAGCTTGTCTCCGGGACAGGAGGAGTACTTC. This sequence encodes CASSLSPGQEEYF.

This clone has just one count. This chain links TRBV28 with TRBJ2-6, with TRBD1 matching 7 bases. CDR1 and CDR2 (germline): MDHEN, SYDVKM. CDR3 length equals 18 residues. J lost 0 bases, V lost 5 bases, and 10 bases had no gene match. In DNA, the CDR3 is TGTGCCAGCAGTGGGTCGGGACAGTTCGGCTCTGGGGCCAACGTCCTGACTTTC. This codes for CASSGSGQFGSGANVLTF.

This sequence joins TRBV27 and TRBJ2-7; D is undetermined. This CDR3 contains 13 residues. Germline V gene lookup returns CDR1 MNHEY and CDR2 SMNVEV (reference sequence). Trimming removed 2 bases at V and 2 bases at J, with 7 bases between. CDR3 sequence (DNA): TGTGCCAGCAGTTTAAACGCCGCCTACGAGCAGTACTTC. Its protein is CASSLNAAYEQYF.

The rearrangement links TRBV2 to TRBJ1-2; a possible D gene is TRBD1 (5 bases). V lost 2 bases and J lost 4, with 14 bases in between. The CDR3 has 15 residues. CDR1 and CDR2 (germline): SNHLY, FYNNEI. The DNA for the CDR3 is TGTGCCAGCAGTGAAAGGTTTTTAAGGGGCTATGGCTACACCTTC. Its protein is CASSERFLRGYGYTF.

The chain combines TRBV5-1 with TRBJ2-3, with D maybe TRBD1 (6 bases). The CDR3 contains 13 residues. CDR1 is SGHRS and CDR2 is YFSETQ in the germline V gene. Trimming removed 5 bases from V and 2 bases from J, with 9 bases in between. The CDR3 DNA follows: TGCGCCAGCAGGCCAGGGGTCACAGATACGCAGTATTTT. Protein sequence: CASRPGVTDTQYF.

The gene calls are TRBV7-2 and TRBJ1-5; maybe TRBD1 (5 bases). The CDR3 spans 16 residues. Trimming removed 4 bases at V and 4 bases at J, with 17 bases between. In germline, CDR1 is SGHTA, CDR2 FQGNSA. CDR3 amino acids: CASSSTLGWGNQPQHF. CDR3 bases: TGTGCCAGCAGCTCCACCCTAGGGTGGGGGAATCAGCCCCAGCATTTT.

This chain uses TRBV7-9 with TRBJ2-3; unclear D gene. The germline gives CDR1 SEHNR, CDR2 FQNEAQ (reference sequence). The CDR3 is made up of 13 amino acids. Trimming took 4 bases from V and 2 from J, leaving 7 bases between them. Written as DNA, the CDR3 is TGTGCCAGCAGCTGGAGTACCACAGATACGCAGTATTTT. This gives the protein CASSWSTTDTQYF.